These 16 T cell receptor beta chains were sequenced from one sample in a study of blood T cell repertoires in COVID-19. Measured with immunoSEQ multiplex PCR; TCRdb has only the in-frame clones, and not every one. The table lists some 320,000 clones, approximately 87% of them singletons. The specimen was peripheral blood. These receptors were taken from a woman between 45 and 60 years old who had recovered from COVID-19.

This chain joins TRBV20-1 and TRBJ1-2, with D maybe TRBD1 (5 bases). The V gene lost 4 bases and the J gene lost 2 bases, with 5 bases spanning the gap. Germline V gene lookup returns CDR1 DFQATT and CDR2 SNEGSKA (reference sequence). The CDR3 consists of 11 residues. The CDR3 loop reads CSATGNYGYTF. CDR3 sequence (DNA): TGCAGTGCTACAGGGAACTATGGCTACACCTTC.

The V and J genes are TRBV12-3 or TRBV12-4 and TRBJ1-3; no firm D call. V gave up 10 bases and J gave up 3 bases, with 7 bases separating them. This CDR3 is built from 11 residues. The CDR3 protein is CATRLGNTIYF. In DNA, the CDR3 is TGTGCCACCCGACTTGGAAACACCATATATTTT.

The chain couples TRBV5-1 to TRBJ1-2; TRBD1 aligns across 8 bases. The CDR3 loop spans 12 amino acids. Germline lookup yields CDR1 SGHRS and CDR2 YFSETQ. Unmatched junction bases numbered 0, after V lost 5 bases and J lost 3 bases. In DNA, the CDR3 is TGCGCCAGCAGGACAGGGGACTATGGCTACACCTTC. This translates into CASRTGDYGYTF. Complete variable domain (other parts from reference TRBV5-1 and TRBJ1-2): KAGVTQTPRYLIKTRGQQVTLSCSPISGHRSVSWYQQTPGQGLQFLFEYFSETQRNKGNFPGRFSGRQFSNSRSEMNVSTLELGDSALYLCASRTGDYGYTFGSGTRLTVV.

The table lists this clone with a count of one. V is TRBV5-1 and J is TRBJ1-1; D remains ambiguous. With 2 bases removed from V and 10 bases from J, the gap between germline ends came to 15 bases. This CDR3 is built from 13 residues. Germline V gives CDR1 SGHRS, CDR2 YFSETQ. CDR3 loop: CASSFLPAGRAFF. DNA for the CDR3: TGCGCCAGCAGCTTCTTACCCGCAGGTAGAGCTTTCTTT. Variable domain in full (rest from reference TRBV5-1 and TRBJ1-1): KAGVTQTPRYLIKTRGQQVTLSCSPISGHRSVSWYQQTPGQGLQFLFEYFSETQRNKGNFPGRFSGRQFSNSRSEMNVSTLELGDSALYLCASSFLPAGRAFFGQGTRLTVV.

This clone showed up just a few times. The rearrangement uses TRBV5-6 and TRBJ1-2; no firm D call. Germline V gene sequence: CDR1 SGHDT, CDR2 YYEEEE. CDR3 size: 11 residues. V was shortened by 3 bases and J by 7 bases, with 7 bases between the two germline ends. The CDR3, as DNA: TGTGCCAGCAGCTCTCTTTCTGGCTACACCTTC. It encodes CASSSLSGYTF.

The CDR3, as DNA: TGTGCCAGCAGGACAGCGGGACTAGCGGGGAGCACAGATACGCAGTATTTT. It is translated as CASRTAGLAGSTDTQYF. This chain connects TRBV2 to TRBJ2-3; 13 bases agree with TRBD2. CDR1 is SNHLY and CDR2 is FYNNEI in the germline V gene. This CDR3 has 17 amino acids. V lost 6 bases to trimming and J lost 0 bases; unmatched junction nucleotides: 6. The full variable domain, its missing parts supplied by reference TRBV2 and TRBJ2-3, is EPEVTQTPSHQVTQMGQEVILRCVPISNHLYFYWYRQILGQKVEFLVSFYNNEISEKSEIFDDQFSVERPDGSNFTLKIRSTKLEDSAMYFCASRTAGLAGSTDTQYFGPGTRLTVL.

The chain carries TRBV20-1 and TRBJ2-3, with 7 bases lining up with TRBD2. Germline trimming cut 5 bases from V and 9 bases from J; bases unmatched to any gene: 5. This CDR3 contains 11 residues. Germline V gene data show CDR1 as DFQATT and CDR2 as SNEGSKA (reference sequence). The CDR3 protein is CSARGEWTQYF. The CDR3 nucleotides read TGCAGTGCTCGGGGGGAGTGGACGCAGTATTTT.

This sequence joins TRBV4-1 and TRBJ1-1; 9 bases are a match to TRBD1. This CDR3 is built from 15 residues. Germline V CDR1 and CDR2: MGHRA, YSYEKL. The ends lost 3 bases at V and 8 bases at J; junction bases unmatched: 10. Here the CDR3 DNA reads TGCGCCAGCAGCCAGCAACAGGGGGCCCGGTTAGAAGCTTTCTTT. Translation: CASSQQQGARLEAFF.

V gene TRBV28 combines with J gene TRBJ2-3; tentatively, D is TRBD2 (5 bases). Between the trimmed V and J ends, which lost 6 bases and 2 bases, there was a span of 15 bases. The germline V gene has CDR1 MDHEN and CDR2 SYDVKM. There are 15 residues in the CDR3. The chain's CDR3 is CASRSPRGYTDTQYF. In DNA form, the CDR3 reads TGTGCCAGCAGATCACCCCGGGGATACACAGATACGCAGTATTTT.

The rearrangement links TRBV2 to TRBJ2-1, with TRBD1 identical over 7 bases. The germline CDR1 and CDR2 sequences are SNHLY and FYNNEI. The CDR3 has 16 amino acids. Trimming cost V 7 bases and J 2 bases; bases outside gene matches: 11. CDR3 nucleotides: TGTGCCAGCACCCTCGATGGACAGGTGCCCTACAATGAGCAGTTCTTC. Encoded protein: CASTLDGQVPYNEQFF.

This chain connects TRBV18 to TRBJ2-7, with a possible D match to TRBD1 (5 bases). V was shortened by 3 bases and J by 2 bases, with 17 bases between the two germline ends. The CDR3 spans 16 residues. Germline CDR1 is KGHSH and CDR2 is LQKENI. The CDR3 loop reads CASSPAGAKRAYEQYF. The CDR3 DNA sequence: TGTGCCAGCTCACCCGCTGGGGCGAAGAGAGCCTACGAGCAGTACTTC.

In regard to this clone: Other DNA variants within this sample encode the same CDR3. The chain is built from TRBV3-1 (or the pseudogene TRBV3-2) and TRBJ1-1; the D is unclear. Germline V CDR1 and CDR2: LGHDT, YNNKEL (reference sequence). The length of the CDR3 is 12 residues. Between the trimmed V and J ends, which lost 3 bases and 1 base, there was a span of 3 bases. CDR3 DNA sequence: TGTGCCAGCAGCCACCGGAACACTGAAGCTTTCTTT. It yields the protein CASSHRNTEAFF.

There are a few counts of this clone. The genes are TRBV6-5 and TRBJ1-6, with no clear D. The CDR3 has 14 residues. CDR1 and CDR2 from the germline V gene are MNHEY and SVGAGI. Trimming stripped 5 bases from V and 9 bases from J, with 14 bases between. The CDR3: CASSPVGRGSPLHF. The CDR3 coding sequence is TGTGCCAGCAGTCCCGTGGGCCGGGGTTCACCCCTCCACTTT.

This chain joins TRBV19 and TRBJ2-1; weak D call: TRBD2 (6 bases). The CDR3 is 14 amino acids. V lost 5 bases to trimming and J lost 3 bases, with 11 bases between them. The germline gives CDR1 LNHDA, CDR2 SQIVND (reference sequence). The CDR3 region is CASSPSGVYNEQFF. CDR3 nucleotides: TGTGCCAGTAGTCCCTCGGGAGTCTACAATGAGCAGTTCTTC.

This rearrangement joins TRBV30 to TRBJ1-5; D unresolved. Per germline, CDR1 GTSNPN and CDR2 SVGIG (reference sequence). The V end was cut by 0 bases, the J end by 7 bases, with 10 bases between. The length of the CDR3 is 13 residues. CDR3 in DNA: TGTGCCTGGAGTGTACGGGGAGGCCAGCCCCAGCATTTT. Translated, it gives CAWSVRGGQPQHF.

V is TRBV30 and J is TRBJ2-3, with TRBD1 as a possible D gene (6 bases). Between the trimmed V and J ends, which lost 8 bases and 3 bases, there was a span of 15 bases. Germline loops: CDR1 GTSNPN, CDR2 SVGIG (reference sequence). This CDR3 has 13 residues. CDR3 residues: CAQRGLVTDTQYF. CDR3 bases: TGTGCCCAAAGGGGGTTGGTAACAGATACGCAGTATTTT.